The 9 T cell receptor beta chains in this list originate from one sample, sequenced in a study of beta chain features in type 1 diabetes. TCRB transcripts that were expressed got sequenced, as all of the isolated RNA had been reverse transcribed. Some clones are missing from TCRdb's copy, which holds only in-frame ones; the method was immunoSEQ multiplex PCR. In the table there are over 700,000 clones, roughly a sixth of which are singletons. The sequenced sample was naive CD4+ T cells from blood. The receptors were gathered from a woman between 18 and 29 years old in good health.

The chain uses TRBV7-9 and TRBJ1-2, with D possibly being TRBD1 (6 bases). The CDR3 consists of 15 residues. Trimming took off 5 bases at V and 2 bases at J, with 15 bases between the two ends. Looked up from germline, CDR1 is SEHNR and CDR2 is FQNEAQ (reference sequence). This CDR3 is CASSTQGRQNYGYTF. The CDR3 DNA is TGTGCCAGCAGCACGCAGGGGCGGCAAAACTATGGCTACACCTTC.

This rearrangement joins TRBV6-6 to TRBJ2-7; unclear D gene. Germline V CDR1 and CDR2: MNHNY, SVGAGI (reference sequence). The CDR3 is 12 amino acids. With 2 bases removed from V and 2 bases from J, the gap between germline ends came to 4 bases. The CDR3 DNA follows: TGTGCCAGCAGTTACGAAACCTACGAGCAGTACTTC. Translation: CASSYETYEQYF.

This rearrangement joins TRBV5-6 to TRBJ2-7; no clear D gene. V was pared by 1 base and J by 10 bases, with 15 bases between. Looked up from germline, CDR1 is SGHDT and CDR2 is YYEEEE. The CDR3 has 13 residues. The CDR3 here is CASSLYSSKRQYF. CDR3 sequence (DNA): TGTGCCAGCAGCTTGTACTCCAGCAAACGTCAGTACTTC.

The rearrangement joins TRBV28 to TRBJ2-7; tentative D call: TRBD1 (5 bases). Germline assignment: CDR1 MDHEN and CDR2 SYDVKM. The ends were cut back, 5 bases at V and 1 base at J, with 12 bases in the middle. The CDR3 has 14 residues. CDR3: CASSRSRVSYEQYF. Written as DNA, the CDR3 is TGTGCCAGCAGTCGCAGCAGGGTTTCCTACGAGCAGTACTTC.

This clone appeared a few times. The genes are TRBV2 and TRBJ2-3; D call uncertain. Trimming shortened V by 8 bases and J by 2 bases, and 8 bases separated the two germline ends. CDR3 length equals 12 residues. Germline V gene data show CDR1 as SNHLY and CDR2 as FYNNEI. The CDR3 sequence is CASGRNTDTQYF. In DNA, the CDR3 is TGTGCCAGCGGCCGTAACACAGATACGCAGTATTTT.

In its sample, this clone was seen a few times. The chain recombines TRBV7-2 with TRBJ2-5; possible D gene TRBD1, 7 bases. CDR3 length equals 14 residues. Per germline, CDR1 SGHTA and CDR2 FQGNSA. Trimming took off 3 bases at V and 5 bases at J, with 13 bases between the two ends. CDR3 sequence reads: CASSFGGGVETQYF. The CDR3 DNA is TGTGCCAGCAGCTTTGGAGGGGGCGTGGAGACCCAGTACTTC.

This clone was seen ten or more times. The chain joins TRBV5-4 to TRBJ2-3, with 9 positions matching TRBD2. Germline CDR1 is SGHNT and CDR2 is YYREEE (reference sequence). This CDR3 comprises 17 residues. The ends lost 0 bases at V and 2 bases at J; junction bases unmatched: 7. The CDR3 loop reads CASSLGAGGEITDTQYF. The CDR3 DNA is TGTGCCAGCAGCTTGGGAGCGGGAGGCGAGATCACAGATACGCAGTATTTT.

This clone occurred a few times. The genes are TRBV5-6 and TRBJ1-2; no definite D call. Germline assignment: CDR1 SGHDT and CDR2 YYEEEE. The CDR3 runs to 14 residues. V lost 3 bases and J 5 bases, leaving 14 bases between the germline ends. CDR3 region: CASSSSSRDYGYTF. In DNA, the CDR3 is TGTGCCAGCAGCTCCTCGTCCCGAGATTATGGCTACACCTTC. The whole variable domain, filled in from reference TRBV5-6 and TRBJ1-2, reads DAGVTQSPTHLIKTRGQQVTLRCSPKSGHDTVSWYQQALGQGPQFIFQYYEEEERQRGNFPDRFSGHQFPNYSSELNVNALLLGDSALYLCASSSSSRDYGYTFGSGTRLTVV.

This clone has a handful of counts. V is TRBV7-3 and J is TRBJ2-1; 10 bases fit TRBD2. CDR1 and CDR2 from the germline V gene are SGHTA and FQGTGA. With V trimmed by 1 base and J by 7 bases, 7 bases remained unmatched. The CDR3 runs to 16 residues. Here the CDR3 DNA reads TGTGCCAGCAGCTTAAGAGCGGCTAGCGGGAGAAATGAGCAGTTCTTC. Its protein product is CASSLRAASGRNEQFF. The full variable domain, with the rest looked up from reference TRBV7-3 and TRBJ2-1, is GAGVSQTPSNKVTEKGKYVELRCDPISGHTALYWYRQSLGQGPEFLIYFQGTGAADDSGLPNDRFFAVRPEGSVSTLKIQRTERGDSAVYLCASSLRAASGRNEQFFGPGTRLTVL.